These T cell receptor beta chains were read from a single sample in a study of beta chain features in type 1 diabetes. The assay was immunoSEQ multiplex PCR, and TCRdb's table has in-frame clones only and misses some. There are 130,000 to 150,000 clones in the sample; 6.9% occur only once, and about 1.4% lies in the top ten. What was sequenced was central memory CD4+ T cells from blood. The receptors stem from a woman aged 25 to 39 in good health. Both conserved end residues are part of each CDR3. A D gene is named only where the DNA matches it firmly. Clone size, where shown, is once, few, many, or a class for clones that have expanded.

. TRBJ1-4 few TRBV2 CASKEGRDNEKLFF TGTGCCAGCAAGGAAGGGCGGGATAATGAAAAACTGTTTTTT
TRBD1 TRBJ1-2 few TRBV6-6 CASSARQGSYGYTF TGTGCCAGCAGTGCTAGACAGGGCAGCTATGGCTACACCTTC
. TRBJ2-3 . TRBV2 CATTRAYTDTQYF TGTGCCACCACTAGAGCGTACACAGATACGCAGTATTTT
. TRBJ2-7 . TRBV10-3 CAIRAGSYEQYF TGTGCCATCAGGGCAGGATCCTACGAGCAGTACTTC
TRBD2 TRBJ2-1 . TRBV7-2 CASSLGGTSGRAGEQFF TGTGCCAGCAGCTTAGGGGGGACTAGCGGGAGGGCCGGAGAGCAGTTCTTC
. TRBJ2-1 . TRBV9 CASSVGTSSYNEQFF TGTGCCAGCAGCGTAGGCACTAGCTCCTACAATGAGCAGTTCTTC
. TRBJ1-2 many TRBV29-1 CSVSPVVYGYTF TGCAGCGTCTCCCCGGTGGTTTATGGCTACACCTTC
TRBD2 TRBJ2-7 . TRBV4-2 CASSQDQASGTPYEQYF TGTGCCAGCAGCCAAGATCAGGCAAGCGGGACCCCCTACGAGCAGTACTTC
. TRBJ1-1 . TRBV30 CAWSVRRGNRDTEAFF TGTGCCTGGAGTGTTCGAAGGGGGAATAGGGACACTGAAGCTTTCTTT
TRBD1 TRBJ2-2 . TRBV18 CASSRDRTNTGELFF TGTGCCAGCTCACGGGACAGAACGAACACCGGGGAGCTGTTTTTT
TRBD1 TRBJ1-2 many TRBV18 CASSQGQGYGYTF TGTGCCAGCTCACAAGGACAGGGCTATGGCTACACCTTC
. TRBJ1-3 few TRBV27 CASSPQGSLGNTIYF TGTGCCAGCAGTCCACAGGGCTCCCTTGGAAACACCATATATTTT
. TRBJ1-4 . TRBV7-9 CASSLGDSREKLFF TGTGCCAGCAGCTTAGGCGACAGTAGGGAAAAACTGTTTTTT
. TRBJ1-1 few TRBV4-2 CASSRGLNTEAFF TGTGCCAGCAGCCGTGGCTTGAACACTGAAGCTTTCTTT
. TRBJ2-2 . TRBV18 CASSPGQNTGELFF TGTGCCAGCTCACCGGGACAGAACACCGGGGAGCTGTTTTTT
. TRBJ1-2 few TRBV9 CASSVGARYTF TGTGCCAGCAGCGTCGGTGCCCGCTACACCTTC
TRBD1 TRBJ2-1 few TRBV5-6 CASNRGLTSYNEQFF TGTGCCAGCAATAGGGGGCTTACGTCCTACAATGAGCAGTTCTTC
TRBD1 TRBJ1-4 few TRBV4-3 CASSLTQGAGEKLFF TGCGCCAGCAGCCTAACACAGGGGGCTGGTGAAAAACTGTTTTTT
TRBD2 TRBJ2-2 few TRBV7-3 CASSLGGAGELFF TGTGCCAGCAGCTTAGGGGGGGCCGGGGAGCTGTTTTTT
. TRBJ2-2 . TRBV28 CASSLRGRWTGELFF TGTGCCAGCAGTTTACGTGGGAGGTGGACCGGGGAGCTGTTTTTT
TRBD1 TRBJ2-5 . TRBV7-9 CASSLATGGSETQYF TGTGCCAGCAGCTTAGCGACAGGGGGCTCGGAGACCCAGTACTTC
. TRBJ2-4 many TRBV11-3 CASSRGHENIQYF TGTGCCAGCAGCAGGGGACACGAAAACATTCAGTACTTC
TRBD1 TRBJ1-1 few TRBV29-1 CSAGRGQGRSEAFF TGCAGCGCGGGGAGGGGACAGGGTCGCTCTGAAGCTTTCTTT
. TRBJ2-3 few TRBV7-8 CASSTRRDTQYF TGTGCCAGCAGCACGCGTAGAGATACGCAGTATTTT
TRBD2 TRBJ2-1 . TRBV7-2 CASSRTSGVNEQFF TGTGCCAGCAGCCGGACTAGCGGGGTCAATGAGCAGTTCTTC
. TRBJ2-7 few TRBV2 CASTLRGSPIYEQYF TGTGCCAGCACCCTCCGGGGGAGTCCTATCTACGAGCAGTACTTC
TRBD1 TRBJ1-2 . TRBV7-2 CASRGDSGGYTF TGTGCCAGCAGAGGGGACAGTGGCGGCTACACCTTC